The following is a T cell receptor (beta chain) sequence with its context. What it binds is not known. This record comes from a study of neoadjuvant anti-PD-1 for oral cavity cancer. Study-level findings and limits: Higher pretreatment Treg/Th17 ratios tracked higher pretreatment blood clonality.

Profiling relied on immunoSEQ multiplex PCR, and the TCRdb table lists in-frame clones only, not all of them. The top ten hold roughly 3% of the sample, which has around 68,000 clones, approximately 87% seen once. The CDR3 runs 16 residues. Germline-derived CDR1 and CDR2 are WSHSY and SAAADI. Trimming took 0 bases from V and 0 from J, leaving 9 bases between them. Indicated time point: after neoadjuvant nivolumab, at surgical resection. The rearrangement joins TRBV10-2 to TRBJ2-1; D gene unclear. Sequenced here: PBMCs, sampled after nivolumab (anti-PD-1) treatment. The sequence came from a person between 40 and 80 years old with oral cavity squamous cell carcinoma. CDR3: CASSESGSRSYNEQFF. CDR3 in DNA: TGCGCCAGCAGTGAGTCTGGGTCCCGCTCCTACAATGAGCAGTTCTTC.